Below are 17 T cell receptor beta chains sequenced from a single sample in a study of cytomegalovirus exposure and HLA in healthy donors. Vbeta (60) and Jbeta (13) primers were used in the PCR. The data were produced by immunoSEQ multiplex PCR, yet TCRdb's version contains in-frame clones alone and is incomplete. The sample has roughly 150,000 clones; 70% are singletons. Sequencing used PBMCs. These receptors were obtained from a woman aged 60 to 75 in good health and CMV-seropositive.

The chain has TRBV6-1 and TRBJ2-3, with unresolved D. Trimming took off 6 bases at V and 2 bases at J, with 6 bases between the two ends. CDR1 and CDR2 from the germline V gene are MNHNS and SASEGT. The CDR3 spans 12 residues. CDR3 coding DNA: TGTGCCAGCAGGGCGGTCACAGATACGCAGTATTTT. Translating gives CASRAVTDTQYF.

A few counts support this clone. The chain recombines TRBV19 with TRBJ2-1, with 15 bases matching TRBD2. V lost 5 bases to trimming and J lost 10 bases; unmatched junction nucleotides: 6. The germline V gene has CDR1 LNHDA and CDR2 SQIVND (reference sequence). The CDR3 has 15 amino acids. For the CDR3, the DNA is TGTGCCAGTAGTCGGACTAGCGGGAGGGCCCAGGAGCAGTTCTTC. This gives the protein CASSRTSGRAQEQFF.

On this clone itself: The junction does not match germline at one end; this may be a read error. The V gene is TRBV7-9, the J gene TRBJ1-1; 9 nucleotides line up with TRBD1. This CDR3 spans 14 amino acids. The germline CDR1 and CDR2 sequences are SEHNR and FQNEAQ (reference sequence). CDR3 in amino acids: CASTLGSEQGAAFF. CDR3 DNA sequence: TGTGCCAGCACCTTAGGGAGCGAACAGGGGGCAGCTTTCTTT.

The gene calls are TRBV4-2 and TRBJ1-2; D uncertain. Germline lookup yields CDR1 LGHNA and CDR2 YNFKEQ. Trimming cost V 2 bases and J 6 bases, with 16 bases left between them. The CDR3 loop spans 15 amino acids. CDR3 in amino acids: CASSQPSSGSNGYTF. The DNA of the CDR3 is TGTGCCAGCAGCCAACCAAGTTCCGGGTCAAATGGCTACACCTTC.

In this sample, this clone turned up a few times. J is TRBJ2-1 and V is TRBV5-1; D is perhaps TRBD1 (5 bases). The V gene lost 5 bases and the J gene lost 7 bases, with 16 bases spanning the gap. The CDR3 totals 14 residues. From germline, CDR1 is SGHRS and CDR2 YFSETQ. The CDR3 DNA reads TGCGCCAGCAGTCCCCTCCAGGGCAAGAATGAGCAGTTCTTC. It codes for CASSPLQGKNEQFF.

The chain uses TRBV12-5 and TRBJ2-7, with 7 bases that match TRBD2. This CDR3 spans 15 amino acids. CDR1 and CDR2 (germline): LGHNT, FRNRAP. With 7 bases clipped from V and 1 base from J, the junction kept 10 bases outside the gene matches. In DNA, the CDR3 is TGTGCTAGTGCCACGGTCGTGGGAGGGTCCTACGAGCAGTACTTC. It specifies CASATVVGGSYEQYF. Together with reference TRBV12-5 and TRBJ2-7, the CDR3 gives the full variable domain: DARVTQTPRHKVTEMGQEVTMRCQPILGHNTVFWYRQTMMQGLELLAYFRNRAPLDDSGMPKDRFSAEMPDATLATLKIQPSEPRDSAVYFCASATVVGGSYEQYFGPGTRLTVT.

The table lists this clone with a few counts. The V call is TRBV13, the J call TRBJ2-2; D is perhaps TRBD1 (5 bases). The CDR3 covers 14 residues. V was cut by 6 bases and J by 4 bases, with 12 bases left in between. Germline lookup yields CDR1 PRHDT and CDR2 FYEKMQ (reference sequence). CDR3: CASSFQGITGELFF. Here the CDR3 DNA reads TGTGCCAGCAGTTTTCAGGGCATCACCGGGGAGCTGTTTTTT.

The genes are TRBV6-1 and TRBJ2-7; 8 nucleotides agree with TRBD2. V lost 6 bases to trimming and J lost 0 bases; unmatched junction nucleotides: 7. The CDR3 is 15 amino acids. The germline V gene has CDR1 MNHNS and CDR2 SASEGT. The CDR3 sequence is CASRGGGTSSYEQYF. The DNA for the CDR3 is TGTGCCAGCAGGGGGGGCGGGACTAGCTCCTACGAGCAGTACTTC.

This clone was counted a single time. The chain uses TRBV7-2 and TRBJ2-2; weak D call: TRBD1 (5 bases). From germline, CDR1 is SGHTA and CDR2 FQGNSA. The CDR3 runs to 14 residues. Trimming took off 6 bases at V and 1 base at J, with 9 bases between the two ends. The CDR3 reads CASRITGNTGELFF. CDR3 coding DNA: TGTGCCAGCAGAATCACAGGGAACACCGGGGAGCTGTTTTTT.

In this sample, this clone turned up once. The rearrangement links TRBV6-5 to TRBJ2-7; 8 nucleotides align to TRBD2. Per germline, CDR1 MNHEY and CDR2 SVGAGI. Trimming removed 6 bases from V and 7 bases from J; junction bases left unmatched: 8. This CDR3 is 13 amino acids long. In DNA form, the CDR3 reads TGTGCCAGCAGCTCCGGGAGGGGAGGGGAGCAGTACTTC. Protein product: CASSSGRGGEQYF.

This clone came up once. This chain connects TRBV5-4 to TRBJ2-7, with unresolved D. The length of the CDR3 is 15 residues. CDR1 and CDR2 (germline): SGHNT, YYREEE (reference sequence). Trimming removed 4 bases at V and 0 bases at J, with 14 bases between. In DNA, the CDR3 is TGTGCCAGCAGCGCCAGGCACTCCGGCTCCTACGAGCAGTACTTC. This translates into CASSARHSGSYEQYF.

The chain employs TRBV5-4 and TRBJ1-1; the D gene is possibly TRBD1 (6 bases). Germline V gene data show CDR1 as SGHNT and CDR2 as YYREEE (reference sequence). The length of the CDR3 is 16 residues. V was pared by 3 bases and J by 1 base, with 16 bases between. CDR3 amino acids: CASSSDVGGRNTEAFF. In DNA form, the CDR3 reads TGTGCCAGCAGCTCGGACGTGGGGGGGCGGAACACTGAAGCTTTCTTT.

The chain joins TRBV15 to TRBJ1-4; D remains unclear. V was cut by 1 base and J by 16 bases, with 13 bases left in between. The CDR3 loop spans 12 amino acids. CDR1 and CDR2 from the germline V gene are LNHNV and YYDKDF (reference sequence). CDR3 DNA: TGTGCCACCAGCAGAGGGAGTACCGAACGGTTTTTT. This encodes CATSRGSTERFF. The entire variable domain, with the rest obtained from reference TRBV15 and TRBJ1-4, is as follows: DAMVIQNPRYQVTQFGKPVTLSCSQTLNHNVMYWYQQKSSQAPKLLFHYYDKDFNNEADTPDNFQSRRPNTSFCFLDIRSPGLGDTAMYLCATSRGSTERFFGSGTQLSVL.

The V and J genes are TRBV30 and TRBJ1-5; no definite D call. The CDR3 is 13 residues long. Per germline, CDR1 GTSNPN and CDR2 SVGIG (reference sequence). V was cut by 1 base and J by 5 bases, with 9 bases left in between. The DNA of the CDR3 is TGTGCCTGGAGTGCGTCTGCAGATCAGCCCCAGCATTTT. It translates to CAWSASADQPQHF.

This CDR3 is CASSLTDTLNQPQHF. CDR3 coding DNA: TGTGCCAGCAGTTTGACGGACACACTCAATCAGCCCCAGCATTTT. The V call is TRBV28, the J call TRBJ1-5; D is possibly TRBD1 (5 bases). The CDR3 runs to 15 residues. The V gene lost 3 bases and the J gene lost 3 bases, with 12 bases spanning the gap. CDR1 and CDR2 from the germline V gene are MDHEN and SYDVKM.

The CDR3 is CASSQEQGRLGTEAFF. CDR3 bases: TGCGCCAGCAGCCAAGAACAGGGGAGGTTGGGCACTGAAGCTTTCTTT. V and J are TRBV4-1 and TRBJ1-1; TRBD1 agrees at 7 bases. This CDR3 has 16 amino acids. After removal of 0 bases from V and 4 bases from J, the junction contained 8 bases not matched to a gene. Germline V gene data show CDR1 as MGHRA and CDR2 as YSYEKL.

The CDR3 DNA reads as TGTGCCAGCAGCTCTTCCGACAGGATCAGGGGCTACACCTTC. Its translation: CASSSSDRIRGYTF. V gene TRBV9 combines with J gene TRBJ1-2; maybe TRBD1 (6 bases). Trimming shortened V by 4 bases and J by 8 bases, and 18 bases separated the two germline ends. In germline, CDR1 is SGDLS, CDR2 YYNGEE. The CDR3 loop spans 14 amino acids.